This record concerns one TCR beta chain sequence. Its antigen is unidentified. Researchers ran the PCR with 60 Vbeta and 13 Jbeta primers. Assay used: immunoSEQ multiplex PCR; TCRdb lists only in-frame clones, some missing. The table has 64,000 or so clones, approximately 70% seen once; the top ten hold less than 10%. The sample comes from a study of cytomegalovirus exposure and HLA in healthy donors. CDR3 length: 14 residues. In germline, CDR1 is ENHRY, CDR2 SYGVKD. Trimming at V came to 6 bases and at J to 6 bases, leaving 5 bases not matched to a gene. Study-wide results and caveats: It was reportedly the case that the classifier diagnosed cytomegalovirus status with high specificity and sensitivity.

The chain uses TRBV10-3 and TRBJ2-3; 11 nucleotides align to TRBD1. The sample was PBMCs. This TCR was sampled from a woman between 50 and 59 years old in good health and CMV-seropositive. CDR3 sequence (DNA): TGTGCCATCAGGGGGGACAGGGGGGTTGATACGCAGTATTTT. Residues: CAIRGDRGVDTQYF.